This TCR beta chain came from a study of T cell changes during pregnancy in multiple sclerosis. V dropped 8 bases and J dropped 8 bases, with 15 bases sitting between them. The CDR3 has 12 residues. Per the germline V gene, CDR1 is MGHDK and CDR2 is SYGVNS. This table comes from immunoSEQ multiplex PCR, and its TCRdb copy is limited to in-frame clones, with some not included. The data hold some 70,000 clones, with roughly nine tenths observed a single time. The receptor was isolated from a female donor in good health, enrolled as a control in a pregnancy study. The specimen comprised peripheral blood, sampled in the second trimester of pregnancy. The chain couples TRBV25-1 to TRBJ1-2; perhaps TRBD1 as D (6 bases). Written as DNA, the CDR3 is TGTGCCAGCCGGGGGGCAGGGCTCGGCTACACCTTC. Residues: CASRGAGLGYTF.